This T cell receptor beta chain was observed in a study of technical replicates of blood from several donors. Between the trimmed V and J ends, which lost 1 base and 7 bases, there was a span of 11 bases. CDR1 is SGHVS, CDR2 FQNEAQ, per germline. This CDR3 contains 13 residues. Profiled with immunoSEQ multiplex PCR; TCRdb holds only in-frame clones, not every one. Of 76,000 or so clones detected, about 91% appear once; the ten largest clones hold 0.25%. The source material was T cells isolated from PBMCs. The chain links TRBV7-8 to TRBJ2-7; maybe TRBD1 (5 bases). This receptor was obtained from a human donor in good health. The CDR3 spells CASSLGQGREQYF. DNA for the CDR3: TGTGCCAGCAGCTTAGGGCAGGGCCGGGAGCAGTACTTC. Together with reference TRBV7-8 and TRBJ2-7, the CDR3 gives the full variable domain: GAGVSQSPRYKVAKRGQDVALRCDPISGHVSLFWYQQALGQGPEFLTYFQNEAQLDKSGLPSDRFFAERPEGSVSTLKIQRTQQEDSAVYLCASSLGQGREQYFGPGTRLTVT.